The clone carrying this TCR beta chain has a handful of counts. The same CDR3 is also encoded by other DNA sequences in this sample. Trimming left V 0 bases short and J 2 bases short, with 8 bases between. This CDR3 has 15 amino acids. Germline loops: CDR1 LGHNA, CDR2 YSLEER. PCR employed 60 Vbeta and 13 Jbeta primers. Data came from immunoSEQ multiplex PCR; TCRdb stores just in-frame clones and leaves some out. Seen here are around 130,000 clones, more than 8% observed once, and the top ten hold 5% to 6%. This specimen belongs to a study of cytomegalovirus exposure and HLA in healthy donors. The chain recombines TRBV4-3 with TRBJ1-5, with D unresolved. The sequenced material came from PBMCs. This sequence originates from a man between 35 and 55 years old in good health and CMV-seronegative. The CDR3 here is CASSQDSGGNQPQHF. The CDR3 DNA sequence: TGCGCCAGCAGCCAAGATTCCGGGGGCAATCAGCCCCAGCATTTT.